A selection of T cell receptor beta chains follows, all from one sample in a study of T cells in localized non-small cell lung cancer. Produced via immunoSEQ multiplex PCR; TCRdb's table is partial and in-frame only. The sample shows over 30,000 clones, 90% of them seen only once. The source was peripheral blood, collected before any cancer treatment. The source of these receptors is a man between 35 and 75 years old with stage I lung adenocarcinoma. CDR3s include the opening cysteine and the closing phenylalanine or tryptophan. The listing skips clone size in some rows; elsewhere it reads once, few, many or a size class.

>TRBV5-1|TRBJ1-1|NA
CASSLARSNTEAFF
>TRBV7-9|TRBJ2-2|NA
CASSLGGTGTPTGELFF
>TRBV5-1|TRBJ1-2|NA
CASSLATPYRGANYGYTF
>TRBV10-3|TRBJ1-6|once
CANRGTGGSPLHF
>TRBV13|TRBJ1-1|NA
CASSNPQGVNTEAFF
>TRBV7-9|TRBJ2-3|once
CASSPDRGQADTQYF
>TRBV11-2|TRBJ2-7|once
CASSLAGYEQYF
>TRBV25-1|TRBJ1-4|NA
CASRDSTNEKLFF
>TRBV7-8|TRBJ1-1|NA
CASTGTGPTEAFF
>TRBV5-1|TRBJ2-3|NA
CASSYPGGVGADTQYF
>TRBV5-1|TRBJ1-2|NA
CASSSPGETGGYTF
>TRBV6-4|TRBJ1-5|NA
CASSEGPYSNQPQHF
>TRBV2|TRBJ1-4|NA
CASSNIGVELDEKLFF
>TRBV2|TRBJ2-3|NA
CASSEEAGAITDTQYF
>TRBV9|TRBJ1-4|NA
CASRRSGDEKLFF
>TRBV7-6|TRBJ1-1|once
CASSLVRQQSPGEAFF
>TRBV5-1|TRBJ1-1|NA
CASSLGRSFGQVIFEAFF
>TRBV7-2|TRBJ1-2|NA
CASSLSRATNYGYTF
>TRBV19|TRBJ1-2|NA
CASSLTSFGYGYTF
>TRBV5-6|TRBJ1-1|few
CASSLTSVTEAFF
>TRBV1|TRBJ1-1|NA
CTSSQDGGLDTEAFF
>TRBV7-9|TRBJ2-1|NA
CASSLSGGPSYNEQFF
>TRBV30|TRBJ1-2|NA
CAWSVGGVGYTF
>TRBV18|TRBJ2-7|NA
CASSGGTGGFGYEQYF
>TRBV10-1|TRBJ2-2|NA
CASSLGGANTGELFF
>TRBV7-6|TRBJ1-1|NA
CASSLRAGTEAFF
>TRBV5-1|TRBJ2-7|NA
CASSLRADRPYEQYF
>TRBV5-8|TRBJ2-7|NA
CASSLSDGAYEQYF
>TRBV6-5|TRBJ2-1|NA
CASTGSLGEQFF
>TRBV5-1|TRBJ1-2|NA
CASSWDKNYGYTF
>TRBV9|TRBJ2-3|NA
CASSGRQISTDTQYF
>TRBV5-8|TRBJ2-2|NA
CASKGLRTGELFF
>TRBV6-1|TRBJ2-7|NA
CASSVTGGLYEQYF
>TRBV2|TRBJ1-5|NA
CASKNRDGSNQPQHF
>TRBV9|TRBJ2-5|NA
CASSASGGAAQETQYF
>TRBV4-1|TRBJ1-2|NA
CASHPVGGNYGYTF
>TRBV10-2|TRBJ1-2|NA
CASSDPLTGYGYTF
>TRBV19|TRBJ1-2|NA
CASSIPRRGLTNYGYTF
>TRBV4-1|TRBJ1-1|few
CASSQDRGTEAFF
>TRBV10-3|TRBJ1-2|few
CAITTTGQNYGYTF
>TRBV6-1|TRBJ2-7|NA
CASSHDSYEQYF
>TRBV27|TRBJ2-3|NA
CASSLYSGGTDTQYF
>TRBV30|TRBJ1-1|NA
CAWSDPTGMNTEAFF
>TRBV27|TRBJ2-7|NA
CASSIQGAYEQYF
>TRBV18|TRBJ1-1|NA
CASSPPAGGRTEAFF
>TRBV19|TRBJ1-5|NA
CASSYGGNSNQPQHF
>TRBV19|TRBJ1-2|NA
CASSIDSYGYTF
>TRBV10-2|TRBJ1-2|NA
CASSESGQAHKF
>TRBV7-8|TRBJ1-5|few
CASRTGYGNQPQHF
>TRBV18|TRBJ1-1|NA
CASSQMNTEAFF
>TRBV10-3|TRBJ2-1|NA
CATIDSTTLLAVGGNEQFF
>TRBV27|TRBJ2-5|NA
CASSPAGIQETQYF
>TRBV2|TRBJ2-3|few
CAGNMGLDTQYF
>TRBV5-5|TRBJ1-2|NA
CASSLSGYGNYGYTF
>TRBV14|TRBJ2-7|NA
CASSQPWGRKVYEQYF
>TRBV9|TRBJ2-3|NA
CATSQGLAGGSTDTQYF
>TRBV7-2|TRBJ2-1|once
CASSLNYNEQFF
>TRBV19|TRBJ1-6|NA
CASSTGGGQPTSLSPLHF
>TRBV5-5|TRBJ2-1|NA
CASSRQTGGDEQFF
>TRBV2|TRBJ1-2|NA
CASSTGQGSDGYTF